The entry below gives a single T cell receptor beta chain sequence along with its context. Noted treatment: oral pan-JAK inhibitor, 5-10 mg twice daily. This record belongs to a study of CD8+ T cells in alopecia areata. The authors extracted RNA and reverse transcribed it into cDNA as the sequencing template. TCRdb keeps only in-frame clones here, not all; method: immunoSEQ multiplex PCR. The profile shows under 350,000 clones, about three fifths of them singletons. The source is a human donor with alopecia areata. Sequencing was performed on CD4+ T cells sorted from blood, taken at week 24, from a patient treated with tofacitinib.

CDR3 loop: CASSQGRSGANVLTF. The CDR3 DNA sequence: TGCGCCAGCAGCCAGGGGCGCTCTGGGGCCAACGTCCTGACTTTC. V is TRBV5-1 and J is TRBJ2-6; D possibly corresponds to TRBD1 (6 bases). Trimming cost V 4 bases and J 0 bases, with 8 bases left between them. The CDR3 length is 15 residues. Looked up from germline, CDR1 is SGHRS and CDR2 is YFSETQ.